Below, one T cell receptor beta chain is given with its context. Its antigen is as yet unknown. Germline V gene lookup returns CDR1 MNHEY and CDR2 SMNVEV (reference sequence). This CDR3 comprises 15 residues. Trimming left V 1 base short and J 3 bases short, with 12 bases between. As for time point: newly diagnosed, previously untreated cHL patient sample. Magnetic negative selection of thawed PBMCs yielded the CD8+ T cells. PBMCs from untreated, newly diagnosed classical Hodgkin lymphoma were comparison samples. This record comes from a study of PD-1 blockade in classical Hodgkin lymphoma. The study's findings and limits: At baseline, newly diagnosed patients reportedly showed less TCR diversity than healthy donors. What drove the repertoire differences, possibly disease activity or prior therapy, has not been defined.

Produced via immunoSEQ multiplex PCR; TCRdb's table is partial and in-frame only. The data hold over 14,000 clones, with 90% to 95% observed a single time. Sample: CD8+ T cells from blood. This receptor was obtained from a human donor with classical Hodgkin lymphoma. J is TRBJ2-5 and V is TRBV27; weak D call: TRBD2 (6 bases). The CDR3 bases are TGTGCCAGCAGTTTATTCGGGGGACTTAAAGAGACCCAGTACTTC. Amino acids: CASSLFGGLKETQYF.